This T cell receptor beta chain was observed in a study of T cell repertoires in cytomegalovirus infection. Study-level results: HLA-C-restricted TCR beta clonotypes specific for CMV led the ex vivo response.

V was trimmed by 0 bases and J by 3 bases, leaving 3 bases between them. The CDR3 length is 14 residues. Germline V lookup: CDR1 LGHNA, CDR2 YSLEER. In TCRdb, the reads were re-called with MiXCR into one record per CDR3 protein. In the table there are hundreds of thousands of distinct CDR3 sequences, around a third of which are singletons. A note on this clonotype: Antigen specificity is unknown.

The receptor was derived from a human donor in good health (CMV status not recorded). Some clones in this sample may be carry-over from other donors' samples. Sequencing was performed on cultured PBMCs, taken from culture after CMV antigen stimulation. V gene TRBV4-3 combines with J gene TRBJ1-6; D unclear. CDR3 coding DNA: TGCGCCAGCAGCCAAGACAACTATAATTCACCCCTCCACTTT. Translating it yields CASSQDNYNSPLHF.